This T cell receptor (beta chain) originates from a study of T cells after yellow fever vaccination. Whole-study results and caveats: Contaminants from the bulk population, in the form of abundant clonotypes, could be found in FACS-sorted repertoires. The booster response re-showed most primary clones: around 97% CD4, approximately 90% CD8. Researchers report a weaker secondary response that nonetheless peaked faster, day 5 versus 15.

This clonotype was seen ten or more times. Antigen: not known. V was pared by 0 bases and J by 13 bases, with 1 base of the junction left unmatched. The germline V gene encodes CDR1 LGHNA and CDR2 YNFKEQ. The length of the CDR3 is 12 residues. By 5'RACE template switching, TCR cDNA was produced, with a universal primer site and UMIs added in the process. From the 5' RACE reads, TCRdb called clonotypes with MiXCR, one entry per CDR3 protein. The table includes 450,000 to 550,000 distinct CDR3 sequences, 20% to 25% detected once. The TCR was taken from a man between 18 and 35 years old who received the YFV17D yellow fever vaccine. Sequencing used PBMCs, obtained less than 25 days after the first yellow fever vaccination. The chain uses TRBV4-2 and TRBJ2-2, with 8 nucleotides matching TRBD1. The CDR3 coding sequence is TGTGCCAGCAGCCAAGATGACAGGGGGCTGTTTTTT. It yields the protein CASSQDDRGLFF.